This entry lists 13 T cell receptor beta chains sequenced from one sample in a study of shared clonotypes between healthy human individuals. Naive-designated CD8 cells lacked CD45RO, were positively enriched for CCR7, and omitted terminally differentiated effector memory CD45RA+ cells. Repertoires were generated with immunoSEQ multiplex PCR, while TCRdb's copy carries only in-frame clones and drops some. Here the sample spans some 2,100,000 clones, 93% being singletons. Sequencing was performed on naive CD8+ T cells from PBMCs. These receptors all come from a man aged 18 to 30 in good health. Some clones in this sample may be carry-over from other donors' samples.

The V and J genes are TRBV6-5 and TRBJ2-7; 9 bases agree with TRBD1. Trimming at V came to 6 bases and at J to 3 bases, leaving 9 bases not matched to a gene. CDR3 size: 15 residues. Germline values: CDR1 MNHEY, CDR2 SVGAGI. The CDR3 region has the DNA TGTGCCAGCAGCCAAGTCCCGGGACAGGGCTACGAGCAGTACTTC. Translated, it gives CASSQVPGQGYEQYF.

This chain uses TRBV27 with TRBJ1-5, with 11 positions matching TRBD1. Losses at the gene ends were 0 bases for V and 6 bases for J; bases not matched to a gene: 7. Germline-derived CDR1 and CDR2 are MNHEY and SMNVEV (reference sequence). CDR3 length: 17 residues. In DNA, the CDR3 is TGTGCCAGCAGTTTATCATGGACAGGGGGCGACGGTCAGCCCCAGCATTTT. Translated, it gives CASSLSWTGGDGQPQHF.

The chain combines TRBV27 with TRBJ2-2; 7 bases align to TRBD2. The CDR3 spans 16 residues. Unmatched junction bases numbered 12, after V lost 5 bases and J lost 6 bases. Germline CDR1 reads MNHEY; CDR2 reads SMNVEV (reference sequence). This CDR3 reads CASSRDWAGVSGELFF. The CDR3 coding sequence is TGTGCCAGCAGTCGGGACTGGGCGGGAGTGTCCGGGGAGCTGTTTTTT.

This clone was counted between two and nine times. CDR3 in amino acids: CASSPRAGGGLDGYTF. The DNA for the CDR3 is TGCGCCAGCAGCCCTCGGGCAGGGGGCGGATTGGATGGCTACACCTTC. The chain employs TRBV4-1 and TRBJ1-2, with 8 bases aligning to TRBD1. This CDR3 is 16 amino acids long. Germline loops: CDR1 MGHRA, CDR2 YSYEKL. The V and J ends lost 4 bases and 6 bases, in that order; junction bases with no gene match: 13.

This chain uses TRBV7-2 with TRBJ2-2; D unclear. V was shortened by 5 bases and J by 4 bases, with 14 bases between the two germline ends. This CDR3 comprises 15 residues. Germline lookup yields CDR1 SGHTA and CDR2 FQGNSA. The CDR3 DNA sequence: TGTGCCAGCAGCGCCGCCCTCACGGGCACCGGGGAGCTGTTTTTT. Its protein is CASSAALTGTGELFF. The entire variable domain, with the rest obtained from reference TRBV7-2 and TRBJ2-2, is as follows: GAGVSQSPSNKVTEKGKDVELRCDPISGHTALYWYRQSLGQGLEFLIYFQGNSAPDKSGLPSDRFSAERTGGSVSTLTIQRTQQEDSAVYLCASSAALTGTGELFFGEGSRLTVL.

The V call is TRBV6-5, the J call TRBJ1-1; the D is unclear. The CDR3 runs 14 residues. Germline-derived CDR1 and CDR2 are MNHEY and SVGAGI. Trimming stripped 0 bases from V and 6 bases from J, with 11 bases between. The CDR3 region has the DNA TGTGCCAGCAGTTACTCGGCGGATACTCCTGAAGCTTTCTTT. Translation: CASSYSADTPEAFF.

The CDR3 sequence: CASSIAPGELFF. The DNA of the CDR3 is TGTGCCAGTAGTATAGCCCCCGGGGAGCTGTTTTTT. The rearrangement joins TRBV19 to TRBJ2-2, with D unclear. The germline V gene encodes CDR1 LNHDA and CDR2 SQIVND (reference sequence). V lost 1 base and J lost 6, with 3 bases in between. The CDR3 extends over 12 amino acids.

The V gene is TRBV6-5, the J gene TRBJ1-2, with a possible D match to TRBD1 (5 bases). V dropped 2 bases and J dropped 7 bases, with 17 bases sitting between them. This CDR3 has 15 amino acids. Germline V gene data show CDR1 as MNHEY and CDR2 as SVGAGI. DNA for the CDR3: TGTGCCAGCAGTTACCTCGAAGCAGGGCTGCGTGGCTACACCTTC. Translated: CASSYLEAGLRGYTF.

The chain is built from TRBV5-1 and TRBJ1-2; D remains ambiguous. CDR1 and CDR2 (germline): SGHRS, YFSETQ. The CDR3 is made up of 13 amino acids. With 3 bases removed from V and 4 bases from J, the gap between germline ends came to 10 bases. CDR3 in amino acids: CASSSAQSYGYTF. The CDR3 nucleotides are TGCGCCAGCAGCTCGGCGCAGAGCTATGGCTACACCTTC.

The rearrangement links TRBV27 to TRBJ2-5; 9 nucleotides match TRBD1. Germline lookup yields CDR1 MNHEY and CDR2 SMNVEV (reference sequence). This CDR3 contains 14 residues. Trimming cost V 6 bases and J 4 bases; bases outside gene matches: 6. CDR3 loop: CASSGGTGRETQYF. In DNA form, the CDR3 reads TGTGCCAGCAGCGGCGGGACAGGGCGAGAGACCCAGTACTTC.

V gene TRBV19 combines with J gene TRBJ2-1; tentative D call: TRBD1 (6 bases). The V and J ends lost 5 bases and 0 bases respectively, with 20 bases between them. CDR1 and CDR2 (germline): LNHDA, SQIVND (reference sequence). The CDR3 consists of 18 residues. The CDR3 here is CASSSQDPLGGSYNEQFF. The CDR3 coding sequence is TGTGCCAGTAGTTCCCAAGACCCGTTAGGGGGCTCCTACAATGAGCAGTTCTTC.

The V gene is TRBV27, the J gene TRBJ2-7; D call uncertain. Germline-derived CDR1 and CDR2 are MNHEY and SMNVEV (reference sequence). V was shortened by 1 base and J by 0 bases, with 7 bases between the two germline ends. The CDR3 runs to 14 residues. The CDR3 region has the DNA TGTGCCAGCAGTTTATGGGCGGCCTCCTACGAGCAGTACTTC. This sequence encodes CASSLWAASYEQYF.

The chain uses TRBV29-1 and TRBJ2-7, with D uncertain. V gave up 0 bases and J gave up 7 bases, with 4 bases separating them. This CDR3 has 10 amino acids. Germline CDR1 SQVTM, CDR2 ANQGSEA. CDR3 sequence: CSVEDQEQYF. The CDR3 DNA is TGCAGCGTTGAAGATCAAGAGCAGTACTTC.